A selection of T cell receptor beta chains follows, all from one sample in a study of identical twins. TCRdb re-analysed the 5' RACE reads in MiXCR, keeping a single row per CDR3 protein. The sample holds hundreds of thousands of distinct CDR3 sequences, roughly an eighth seen once. Separately, the same data were catalogued under a study of yellow fever vaccine responses in identical twins.

The sample consisted of CD8+ T cells sorted from blood. Receptors originate from a woman younger than 30 in good health. CDR3s include the opening cysteine and the closing phenylalanine or tryptophan. D genes are given only for firm matches. Clone size, where shown, is once, few, many, or a class for clones that have expanded.

>TRBV6-1|.|TRBJ1-1|many
CASTEGVEGTEAFF
TGTGCCAGCACCGAGGGGGTCGAGGGCACTGAAGCTTTCTTT
>TRBV6-2/TRBV6-3|TRBD2|TRBJ2-3|.
CASRSRGGEPPTDTQYF
TGTGCCAGCAGATCACGGGGGGGGGAGCCCCCCACAGATACGCAGTATTTT
>TRBV7-9|TRBD2|TRBJ2-1|.
CASSSPLAGESNEQFF
TGTGCCAGCAGCTCGCCCCTAGCGGGAGAAAGCAATGAGCAGTTCTTC
>TRBV12-3/TRBV12-4|.|TRBJ2-2|many
CASSSWGGANTGELFF
TGTGCCAGCAGTTCATGGGGGGGCGCGAACACCGGGGAGCTGTTTTTT
>TRBV12-3/TRBV12-4|.|TRBJ2-5|many
CASRRSSWNPQETQYF
TGTGCCAGCAGAAGGAGTAGTTGGAACCCCCAAGAGACCCAGTACTTC
>TRBV5-1|TRBD1|TRBJ1-1|few
CASSLGQGAHTEAFF
TGCGCCAGCAGCCTGGGACAGGGGGCGCATACTGAAGCTTTCTTT
>TRBV14|.|TRBJ1-1|.
CASSPFGSGLTEAFF
TGTGCCAGCAGCCCATTCGGGTCAGGGTTAACTGAAGCTTTCTTT
>TRBV12-3/TRBV12-4|.|TRBJ1-6|many
CASSFGEALHF
TGTGCCAGCAGTTTCGGGGAGGCCCTCCACTTT
>TRBV2|TRBD2|TRBJ2-2|many
CASIGTSGTKGTGELFF
TGTGCCAGCATCGGGACTAGCGGGACCAAGGGGACCGGGGAGCTGTTTTTT
>TRBV27|TRBD2|TRBJ2-1|.
CASSFLPPGLAGPNEQFF
TGTGCCAGCAGTTTCCTCCCCCCGGGACTAGCGGGCCCTAATGAGCAGTTCTTC
>TRBV7-6|.|TRBJ2-1|few
CASTQGSSSYNEQFF
TGTGCCAGCACTCAGGGGTCGAGCTCCTACAATGAGCAGTTCTTC
>TRBV6-1|.|TRBJ1-5|.
CASSEFDGTAFPNQPQHF
TGTGCCAGCAGTGAATTTGATGGGACGGCGTTCCCCAATCAGCCCCAGCATTTT
>TRBV27|.|TRBJ1-5|.
CASAPQTAQPQHF
TGTGCCAGCGCGCCTCAGACCGCTCAGCCCCAGCATTTT
>TRBV20-1|.|TRBJ2-1|few
CSANPWGTSSYNEQFF
TGCAGTGCCAACCCTTGGGGGACAAGCTCCTACAATGAGCAGTTCTTC
>TRBV28|.|TRBJ2-7|few
CASSNNAYEQYF
TGTGCCAGCAGCAACAACGCCTACGAGCAGTACTTC
>TRBV28|TRBD1|TRBJ2-1|.
CASSPDRVGDEQFF
TGTGCCAGCAGTCCGGACAGGGTGGGCGATGAGCAGTTCTTC
>TRBV28|.|TRBJ2-1|.
CASSIGKGGNEQFF
TGTGCCAGCAGTATAGGGAAAGGGGGCAATGAGCAGTTCTTC
>TRBV4-1|.|TRBJ2-7|.
CASSQDHPGSSYEQYF
TGCGCCAGCAGCCAAGATCATCCGGGATCCTCCTACGAGCAGTACTTC
>TRBV5-6|TRBD2|TRBJ2-1|.
CASSLAGASGGNEQFF
TGTGCCAGCAGCTTGGCCGGGGCTAGCGGGGGAAATGAGCAGTTCTTC
>TRBV6-1|TRBD1|TRBJ1-1|many
CASSTRQGLDTEAFF
TGTGCCAGCAGTACCAGACAGGGTCTGGACACTGAAGCTTTCTTT
>TRBV28|TRBD1|TRBJ2-7|.
CASRGVRGQSYEQYF
TGTGCCAGCAGGGGGGTCAGGGGGCAATCCTACGAGCAGTACTTC
>TRBV10-3|.|TRBJ2-2|few
CAISESPKGQGRTGELFF
TGTGCCATCAGTGAGTCGCCCAAGGGGCAGGGCCGGACCGGGGAGCTGTTTTTT
>TRBV10-3|.|TRBJ1-2|few
CAISEGGQGRNYGYTF
TGTGCCATCAGTGAAGGGGGGCAGGGGAGGAACTATGGCTACACCTTC
>TRBV29-1|TRBD1|TRBJ1-1|.
CSVEGQGLAFF
TGCAGCGTAGAAGGACAGGGTCTTGCTTTCTTT
>TRBV5-6|TRBD2|TRBJ2-1|.
CASSHSSGSPPLDEQFF
TGTGCCAGCAGCCATTCTAGCGGGAGTCCCCCCCTCGATGAGCAGTTCTTC
>TRBV28|.|TRBJ2-7|few
CASSRGVRAASYEQYF
TGTGCCAGCAGTCGTGGCGTCAGGGCAGCCTCCTACGAGCAGTACTTC
>TRBV12-3/TRBV12-4|.|TRBJ2-5|few
CASSPGVYQETQYF
TGTGCCAGCAGTCCCGGGGTGTACCAAGAGACCCAGTACTTC
>TRBV10-3|.|TRBJ2-7|few
CAISSGSYEQYF
TGTGCCATCAGTAGTGGGTCCTACGAGCAGTACTTC
>TRBV5-5|TRBD1|TRBJ2-3|.
CASSSTDREDTDTQYF
TGTGCCAGCAGCTCGACGGACAGGGAAGACACAGATACGCAGTATTTT
>TRBV6-2/TRBV6-3|.|TRBJ2-4|few
CASSYSGRSAKNIQYF
TGTGCCAGCAGTTACTCGGGGCGGTCGGCCAAAAACATTCAGTACTTC
>TRBV12-3/TRBV12-4|TRBD1|TRBJ1-2|.
CASTPGQGGGYTF
TGTGCCAGCACCCCGGGACAGGGGGGTGGCTACACCTTC
>TRBV27|.|TRBJ2-7|.
CASSFTGDYEQYF
TGTGCCAGCAGCTTTACAGGCGACTACGAGCAGTACTTC
>TRBV14|.|TRBJ2-1|.
CASNGGYNEQFF
TGTGCCAGCAACGGGGGATACAATGAGCAGTTCTTC
>TRBV28|.|TRBJ1-1|few
CASSLVHGGEAFF
TGTGCCAGCAGTTTAGTTCATGGAGGGGAAGCTTTCTTT
>TRBV4-1|.|TRBJ2-3|few
CASSQDHEGTDTQYF
TGCGCCAGCAGCCAAGATCACGAGGGCACAGATACGCAGTATTTT
>TRBV12-3/TRBV12-4|.|TRBJ1-1|many
CASNPTGTTEAFF
TGTGCCAGCAACCCCACAGGGACCACTGAAGCTTTCTTT
>TRBV10-3|.|TRBJ2-3|.
CAISGDSGGAPKRSTDTQYF
TGTGCCATCAGCGGGGATAGCGGAGGGGCCCCTAAACGGAGCACAGATACGCAGTATTTT
>TRBV15|.|TRBJ1-1|.
CATSSSRGLNTEAFF
TGTGCCACCAGCAGTAGCCGAGGGCTGAACACTGAAGCTTTCTTT
>TRBV20-1|.|TRBJ2-1|many
CSARDSGRDYNEQFF
TGCAGTGCTAGAGATTCGGGGCGGGACTACAATGAGCAGTTCTTC
>TRBV12-3/TRBV12-4|.|TRBJ1-2|many
CASSLAQLDIDYGYTF
TGTGCCAGCAGTTTAGCTCAGTTGGACATCGACTATGGCTACACCTTC
>TRBV27|TRBD2|TRBJ2-1|few
CASSPTTSGSFNEQFF
TGTGCCAGCAGTCCAACGACTAGCGGGTCGTTTAATGAGCAGTTCTTC
>TRBV4-1|TRBD2|TRBJ2-7|.
CASSQGTSGRPYEQYF
TGCGCCAGCAGCCAAGGGACTAGCGGGAGACCCTACGAGCAGTACTTC
>TRBV4-1|TRBD2|TRBJ2-1|few
CASSQTASGGGSNEQFF
TGCGCCAGCAGCCAAACGGCTAGCGGGGGGGGGTCCAATGAGCAGTTCTTC
>TRBV7-9|.|TRBJ1-2|.
CASSHGRTDYGYTF
TGTGCCAGCAGCCATGGACGGACCGACTATGGCTACACCTTC
>TRBV12-3/TRBV12-4|.|TRBJ2-7|few
CASTDRRTYEQYF
TGTGCCAGCACAGACAGGAGAACCTACGAGCAGTACTTC
>TRBV7-6|.|TRBJ2-3|few
CASSSGGGRRTDTQYF
TGTGCCAGCAGCTCTGGGGGGGGCCGGCGCACAGATACGCAGTATTTT
>TRBV15|.|TRBJ2-7|few
CATSRDSGQFNPYEQYF
TGTGCCACCAGCAGAGATAGTGGGCAGTTTAACCCTTACGAGCAGTACTTC
>TRBV11-2|TRBD2|TRBJ2-7|few
CASSLDDKAGGNEQYF
TGTGCCAGCAGCTTAGATGACAAAGCGGGAGGAAACGAGCAGTACTTC
>TRBV4-1|.|TRBJ2-1|few
CASSQGGPDEQFF
TGCGCCAGCAGCCAAGGAGGGCCCGATGAGCAGTTCTTC
>TRBV6-1|.|TRBJ1-4|.
CASSEEKLFF
TGTGCCAGCAGTGAAGAAAAACTGTTTTTT
>TRBV3-1|.|TRBJ2-6|.
CASRPNTRGPGSGANVLTF
TGTGCCAGCAGGCCTAATACCCGGGGCCCTGGCTCTGGGGCCAACGTCCTGACTTTC
>TRBV29-1|TRBD2|TRBJ2-6|many
CSVVSGIPSGANVLTF
TGCAGCGTTGTTAGCGGGATACCGTCTGGGGCCAACGTCCTGACTTTC
>TRBV4-1|TRBD2|TRBJ2-1|few
CASSPSGVASGGTAYNEQFF
TGCGCCAGCAGCCCATCCGGCGTGGCTAGCGGGGGCACCGCCTACAATGAGCAGTTCTTC
>TRBV5-1|.|TRBJ1-1|many
CASSFERQMNTEAFF
TGCGCCAGCAGCTTTGAGCGGCAGATGAACACTGAAGCTTTCTTT
>TRBV28|.|TRBJ2-5|many
CASSYGILETQYF
TGTGCCAGCAGTTACGGGATTTTGGAGACCCAGTACTTC